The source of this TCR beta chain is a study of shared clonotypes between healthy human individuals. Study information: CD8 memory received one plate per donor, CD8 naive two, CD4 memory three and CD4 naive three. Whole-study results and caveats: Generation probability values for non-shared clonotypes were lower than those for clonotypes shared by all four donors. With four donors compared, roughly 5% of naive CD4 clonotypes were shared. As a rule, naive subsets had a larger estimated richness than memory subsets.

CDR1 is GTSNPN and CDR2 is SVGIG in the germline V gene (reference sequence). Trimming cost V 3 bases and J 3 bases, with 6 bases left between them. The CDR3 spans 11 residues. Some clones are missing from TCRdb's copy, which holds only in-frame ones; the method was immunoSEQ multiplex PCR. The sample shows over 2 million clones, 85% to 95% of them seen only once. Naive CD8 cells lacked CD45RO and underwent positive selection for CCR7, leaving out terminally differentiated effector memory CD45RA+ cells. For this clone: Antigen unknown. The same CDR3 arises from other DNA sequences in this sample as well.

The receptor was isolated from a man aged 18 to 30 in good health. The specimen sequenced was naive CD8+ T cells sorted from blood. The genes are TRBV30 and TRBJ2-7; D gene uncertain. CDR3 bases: TGTGCCTGGAGCCCGGGCTACGAGCAGTACTTC. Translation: CAWSPGYEQYF.